The present T cell receptor beta chain was sequenced within a study of blood T cell repertoires in COVID-19. Study-wide context: Specimens from acute and convalescent COVID-19 originated in the United States, Italy and Spain. PBMCs, B-cell-depleted T cells, or T cells were the source of the cDNA or gDNA that made up the material.

Original processing notes: From reference gene primer amplification, estimates of nucleated cell counts were derived. Assay used: immunoSEQ multiplex PCR; TCRdb lists only in-frame clones, some missing. D and trimming come from the DNA, and the V and J calls and clone size come from that table. Of fewer than 130,000 clones listed, approximately 92% are singletons. V lost 4 bases, J lost 4 bases, and 5 bases stayed unmatched. Germline assignment: CDR1 GTSNPN and CDR2 SVGIG (reference sequence). CDR3 length equals 14 residues. The receptor was derived from a woman of 80 years or more with acute or convalescent COVID-19. What was sequenced was peripheral blood. J is TRBJ1-1 and V is TRBV30, with 11 bases fitting TRBD1. As DNA, the CDR3 is TGTGCCTGGAATTACGGACAGGGGGCCACTGAAGCTTTCTTT. Its protein is CAWNYGQGATEAFF.